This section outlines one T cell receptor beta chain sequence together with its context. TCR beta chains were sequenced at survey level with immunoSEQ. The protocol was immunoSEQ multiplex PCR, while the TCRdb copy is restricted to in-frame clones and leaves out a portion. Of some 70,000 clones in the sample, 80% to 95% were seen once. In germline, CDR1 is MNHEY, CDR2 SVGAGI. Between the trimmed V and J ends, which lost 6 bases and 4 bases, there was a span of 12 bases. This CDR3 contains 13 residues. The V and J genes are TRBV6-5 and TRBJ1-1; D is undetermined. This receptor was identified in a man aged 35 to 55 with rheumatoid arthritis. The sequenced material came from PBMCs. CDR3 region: CASRRFPGTEAFF. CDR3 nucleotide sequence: TGTGCCAGCAGGCGGTTCCCGGGCACTGAAGCTTTCTTT.